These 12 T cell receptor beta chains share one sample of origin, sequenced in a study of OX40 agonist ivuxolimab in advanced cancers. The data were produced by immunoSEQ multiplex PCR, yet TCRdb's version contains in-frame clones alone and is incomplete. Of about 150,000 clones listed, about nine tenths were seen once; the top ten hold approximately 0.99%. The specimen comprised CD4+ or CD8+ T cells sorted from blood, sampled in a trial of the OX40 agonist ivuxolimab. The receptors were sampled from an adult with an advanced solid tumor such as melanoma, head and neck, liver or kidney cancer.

The CDR3 protein is CASSPGTGEETQYF. The DNA of the CDR3 is TGTGCCAGCAGTCCAGGGACAGGGGAAGAGACCCAGTACTTC. This sequence joins TRBV5-4 and TRBJ2-5, with TRBD1 identical over 10 bases. Per the germline V gene, CDR1 is SGHNT and CDR2 is YYREEE (reference sequence). V was pared by 5 bases and J by 3 bases, with 4 bases of the junction left unmatched. The CDR3 length is 14 residues.

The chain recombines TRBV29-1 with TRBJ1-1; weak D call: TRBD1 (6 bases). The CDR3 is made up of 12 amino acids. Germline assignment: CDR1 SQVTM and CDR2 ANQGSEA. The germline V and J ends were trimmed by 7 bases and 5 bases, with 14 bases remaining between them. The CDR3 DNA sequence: TGCAGCGGGGGAAGGGGGGTGACTGAAGCTTTCTTT. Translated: CSGGRGVTEAFF.

The CDR3 coding sequence is TGCGCCAGCAGCCCACCCACCGCGGGAGGACACAATGAGCAGTTCTTC. Translated, it gives CASSPPTAGGHNEQFF. The chain is built from TRBV5-1 and TRBJ2-1; the match to TRBD2 covers 8 bases. The CDR3 is made up of 16 amino acids. Germline V lookup: CDR1 SGHRS, CDR2 YFSETQ. Germline trimming cut 4 bases from V and 5 bases from J; bases unmatched to any gene: 11. The entire variable domain, with the rest obtained from reference TRBV5-1 and TRBJ2-1, is as follows: KAGVTQTPRYLIKTRGQQVTLSCSPISGHRSVSWYQQTPGQGLQFLFEYFSETQRNKGNFPGRFSGRQFSNSRSEMNVSTLELGDSALYLCASSPPTAGGHNEQFFGPGTRLTVL.

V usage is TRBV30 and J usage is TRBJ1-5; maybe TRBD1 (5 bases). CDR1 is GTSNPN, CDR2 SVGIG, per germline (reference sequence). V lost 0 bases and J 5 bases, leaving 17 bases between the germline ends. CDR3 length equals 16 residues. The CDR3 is CAWSVVSRDFDQPQHF. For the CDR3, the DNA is TGTGCCTGGAGTGTAGTATCCAGGGACTTTGATCAGCCCCAGCATTTT.

The CDR3 reads CASNTARGNTEAFF. CDR3 sequence (DNA): TGTGCCAGCAATACCGCGCGGGGGAACACTGAAGCTTTCTTT. The gene calls are TRBV7-8 and TRBJ1-1; D unresolved. This CDR3 region has 14 residues. Germline assignment: CDR1 SGHVS and CDR2 FQNEAQ. Trimming shortened V by 7 bases and J by 1 base, and 13 bases separated the two germline ends.

The CDR3 here is CASSLTQYGTDQGYTF. The CDR3 DNA is TGTGCCAGCAGCTTAACCCAATATGGGACAGATCAAGGCTACACCTTC. The chain employs TRBV7-2 and TRBJ1-2, with 7 bases fitting TRBD1. The CDR3 runs 16 residues. With 2 bases clipped from V and 8 bases from J, the junction kept 14 bases outside the gene matches. CDR1 is SGHTA and CDR2 is FQGNSA in the germline V gene.

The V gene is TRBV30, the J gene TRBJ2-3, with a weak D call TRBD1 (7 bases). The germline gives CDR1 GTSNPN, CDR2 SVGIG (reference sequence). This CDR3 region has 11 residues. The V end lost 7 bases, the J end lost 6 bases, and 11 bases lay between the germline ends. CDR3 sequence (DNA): TGTGCCTCGACAGGGACTGATACGCAGTATTTT. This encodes CASTGTDTQYF. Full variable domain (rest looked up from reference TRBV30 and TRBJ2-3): SQTIHQWPATLVQPVGSPLSLECTVEGTSNPNLYWYRQAAGRGLQLLFYSVGIGQISSEVPQNLSASRPQDRQFILSSKKLLLSDSGFYLCASTGTDTQYFGPGTRLTVL.

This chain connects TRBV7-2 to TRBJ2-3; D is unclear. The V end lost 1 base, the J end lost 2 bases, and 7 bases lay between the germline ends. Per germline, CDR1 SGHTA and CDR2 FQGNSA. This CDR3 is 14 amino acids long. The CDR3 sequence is CASSLVSDTDTQYF. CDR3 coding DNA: TGTGCCAGCAGCTTAGTTTCCGACACAGATACGCAGTATTTT.

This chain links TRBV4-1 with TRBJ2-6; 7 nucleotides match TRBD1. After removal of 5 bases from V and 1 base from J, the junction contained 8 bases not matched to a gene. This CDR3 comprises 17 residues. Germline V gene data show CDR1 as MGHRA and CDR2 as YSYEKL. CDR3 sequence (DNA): TGCGCCAGCAGCAAAGGGACAGCCCAGTCTGGGGCCAACGTCCTGACTTTC. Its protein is CASSKGTAQSGANVLTF.

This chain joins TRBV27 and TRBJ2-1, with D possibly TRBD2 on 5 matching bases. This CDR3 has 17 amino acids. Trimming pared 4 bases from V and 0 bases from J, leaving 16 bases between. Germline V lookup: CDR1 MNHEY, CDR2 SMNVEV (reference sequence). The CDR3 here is CASSYWTAYTSYNEQFF. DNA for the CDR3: TGTGCCAGCAGTTATTGGACTGCCTATACCTCCTACAATGAGCAGTTCTTC.

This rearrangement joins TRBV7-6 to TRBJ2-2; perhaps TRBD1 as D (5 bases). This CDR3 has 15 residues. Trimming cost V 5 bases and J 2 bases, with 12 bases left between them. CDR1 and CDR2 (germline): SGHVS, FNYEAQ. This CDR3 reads CASSPFDRNTGELFF. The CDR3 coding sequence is TGTGCCAGCAGCCCTTTTGACAGAAACACCGGGGAGCTGTTTTTT.

The CDR3, as DNA: TGCGCCAGCAGCCAATACGGTACACCTGGAAACACCATATATTTT. Protein sequence: CASSQYGTPGNTIYF. The rearrangement links TRBV4-1 to TRBJ1-3, with no clear D. There are 15 residues in the CDR3. Trimming stripped 2 bases from V and 2 bases from J, with 10 bases between. Germline assignment: CDR1 MGHRA and CDR2 YSYEKL.